One sample yielded the 8 T cell receptor beta chains listed below, sequenced in a study of shared T cell receptors in the human thymus. The repertoire was sequenced with immunoSEQ multiplex PCR; TCRdb's copy has only in-frame clones and lacks some. The data contain hundreds of thousands of clones, approximately 95% of them singletons. The sample comprised thymocytes. The receptors originated from a human donor.

The V gene is TRBV9, the J gene TRBJ2-7; 8 bases are shared with TRBD1. V trimming: 0 bases; J trimming: 5 bases; junction bases outside the gene matches: 10. The CDR3 extends over 16 amino acids. Germline V gives CDR1 SGDLS, CDR2 YYNGEE. The CDR3 region has the DNA TGTGCCAGCAGCGTAGGAGCAGGGGGCGCTAAGAACGAGCAGTACTTC. Amino acids: CASSVGAGGAKNEQYF. The whole variable domain, remainder taken from reference TRBV9 and TRBJ2-7, is DSGVTQTPKHLITATGQRVTLRCSPRSGDLSVYWYQQSLDQGLQFLIQYYNGEERAKGNILERFSAQQFPDLHSELNLSSLELGDSALYFCASSVGAGGAKNEQYFGPGTRLTVT.

This sequence joins TRBV9 and TRBJ2-1; 9 nucleotides align to TRBD2. Germline loops: CDR1 SGDLS, CDR2 YYNGEE. This CDR3 has 17 amino acids. The junction had 9 bases not matched to a gene; V was cut back by 3 bases and J by 2 bases. The DNA for the CDR3 is TGTGCCAGCAGCGGTTCCCCGGGCGGGAGGGCCTACAATGAGCAGTTCTTC. It is translated as CASSGSPGGRAYNEQFF.

The chain recombines TRBV27 with TRBJ1-5, with 7 positions matching TRBD1. The germline CDR1 and CDR2 sequences are MNHEY and SMNVEV (reference sequence). The CDR3 is 18 residues long. V lost 6 bases, J lost 0 bases, and 14 bases stayed unmatched. The CDR3 spells CASSRVDRDLYSNQPQHF. DNA of the CDR3: TGTGCCAGCAGCCGAGTTGACAGGGACCTCTATAGCAATCAGCCCCAGCATTTT.

This clone was counted between two and nine times. The chain's CDR3 is CASSLAGTGGNQPQHF. CDR3 coding DNA: TGTGCCAGCAGCTTGGCAGGGACAGGGGGCAATCAGCCCCAGCATTTT. The rearrangement links TRBV5-8 to TRBJ1-5, with TRBD1 matching over 10 bases. Losses at the gene ends were 0 bases for V and 2 bases for J; bases not matched to a gene: 2. Germline values: CDR1 SGHTS, CDR2 YDEGEE. The CDR3 spans 16 residues.

The chain couples TRBV7-6 to TRBJ2-7; 7 bases are shared with TRBD1. The junction had 1 base not matched to a gene; V was cut back by 2 bases and J by 3 bases. Germline V lookup: CDR1 SGHVS, CDR2 FNYEAQ. This CDR3 comprises 13 residues. The CDR3 protein is CASSLRQGYEQYF. The CDR3 nucleotides read TGTGCCAGCAGCTTAAGACAGGGCTACGAGCAGTACTTC.

The gene calls are TRBV27 and TRBJ2-2, with 9 bases aligning to TRBD1. The CDR3 runs to 17 residues. Germline V CDR1 and CDR2: MNHEY, SMNVEV (reference sequence). V shed 1 base and J 3 bases; nucleotides not matched to a gene: 6. The CDR3 coding sequence is TGTGCCAGCAGTTTATTCCGGGACAGGGCTTACACCGGGGAGCTGTTTTTT. Amino acid sequence: CASSLFRDRAYTGELFF.

The gene calls are TRBV19 and TRBJ2-7, with TRBD1 identical over 11 bases. V lost 4 bases to trimming and J lost 0 bases; unmatched junction nucleotides: 5. CDR1 and CDR2 from the germline V gene are LNHDA and SQIVND (reference sequence). The CDR3 is 16 residues long. In DNA form, the CDR3 reads TGTGCCAGTAGTAAGGGACAGGGGGTTAGCTCCTACGAGCAGTACTTC. Its translation is CASSKGQGVSSYEQYF. Full variable domain (rest looked up from reference TRBV19 and TRBJ2-7): DGGITQSPKYLFRKEGQNVTLSCEQNLNHDAMYWYRQDPGQGLRLIYYSQIVNDFQKGDIAEGYSVSREKKESFPLTVTSAQKNPTAFYLCASSKGQGVSSYEQYFGPGTRLTVT.

The J gene is TRBJ1-5, the V gene TRBV28; D uncertain. Trimming shortened V by 7 bases and J by 4 bases, and 17 bases separated the two germline ends. Germline CDR1 and CDR2: MDHEN and SYDVKM. CDR3 length: 15 residues. CDR3 DNA: TGTGCCAGCAACCTCCCCAAGGAGCGGAATCAGCCCCAGCATTTT. Its translation is CASNLPKERNQPQHF.